This T cell receptor beta chain derives from a study of metastatic and nonmetastatic thyroid tumors. Across the study: Comparative analysis of repertoires was undertaken across blood and tumor or nodule tissue obtained from malignant and benign thyroid patients.

Germline CDR1 reads DFQATT; CDR2 reads SNEGSKA (reference sequence). Trimming took 3 bases from V and 4 from J, leaving 12 bases between them. The CDR3 is made up of 13 amino acids. TCRdb re-analyzed the PCR reads through MiXCR. The sample consists of 6,000 to 7,000 clones, around a third of them appearing once. Every patient was untreated before thyroid surgery. V gene TRBV20-1 combines with J gene TRBJ1-2; D not certain. This receptor was obtained from a male donor with papillary thyroid cancer or a benign thyroid nodule (not recorded which). Some clones in this sample may be carry-over from other donors' samples. Sequencing was done on a sample of adjacent normal tissue. CDR3: CSASREASYGYTF. In DNA form, the CDR3 reads TGCAGTGCTAGTAGGGAGGCCAGCTATGGCTACACCTTC.